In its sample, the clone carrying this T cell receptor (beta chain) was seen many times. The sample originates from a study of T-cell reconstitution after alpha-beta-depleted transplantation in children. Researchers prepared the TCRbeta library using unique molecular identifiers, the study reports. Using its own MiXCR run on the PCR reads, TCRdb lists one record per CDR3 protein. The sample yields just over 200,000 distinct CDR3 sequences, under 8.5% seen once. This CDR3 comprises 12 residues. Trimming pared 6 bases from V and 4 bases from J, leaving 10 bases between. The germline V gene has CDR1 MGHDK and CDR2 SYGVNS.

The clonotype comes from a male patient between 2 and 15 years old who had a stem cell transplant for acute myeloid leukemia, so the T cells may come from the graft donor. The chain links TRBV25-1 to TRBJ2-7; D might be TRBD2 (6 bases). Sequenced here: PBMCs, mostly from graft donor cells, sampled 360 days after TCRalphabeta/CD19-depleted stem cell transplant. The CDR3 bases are TGTGCCAGCAGCGGGAGAGGGTACGAGCAGTACTTC. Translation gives CASSGRGYEQYF.